Listed here is a single T cell receptor beta chain. Some clones are missing from TCRdb's copy, which holds only in-frame ones; the method was immunoSEQ multiplex PCR. The table lists fewer than 200,000 clones, roughly 85% of them singletons. The data are from a study of blood T cell repertoires in COVID-19. About the research overall: Two negative PCRs, clearance, or symptom resolution had been documented for recovered Cohort 3 donors.

CDR1 and CDR2 from the germline V gene are LNHDA and SQIVND (reference sequence). Trimming at V came to 3 bases and at J to 5 bases, leaving 8 bases not matched to a gene. The CDR3 loop spans 16 amino acids. The source is a woman aged 70-85 years in a cohort exposed to, infected with or recovered from COVID-19 (not recorded which). Source material: PBMCs or T cells enriched from blood (not recorded which). This sequence joins TRBV19 and TRBJ2-1, with 9 positions matching TRBD2. The CDR3 protein is CASSIYSGRSDNEQFF. The CDR3 nucleotides read TGTGCCAGTAGTATTTATAGCGGGAGAAGCGACAATGAGCAGTTCTTC.